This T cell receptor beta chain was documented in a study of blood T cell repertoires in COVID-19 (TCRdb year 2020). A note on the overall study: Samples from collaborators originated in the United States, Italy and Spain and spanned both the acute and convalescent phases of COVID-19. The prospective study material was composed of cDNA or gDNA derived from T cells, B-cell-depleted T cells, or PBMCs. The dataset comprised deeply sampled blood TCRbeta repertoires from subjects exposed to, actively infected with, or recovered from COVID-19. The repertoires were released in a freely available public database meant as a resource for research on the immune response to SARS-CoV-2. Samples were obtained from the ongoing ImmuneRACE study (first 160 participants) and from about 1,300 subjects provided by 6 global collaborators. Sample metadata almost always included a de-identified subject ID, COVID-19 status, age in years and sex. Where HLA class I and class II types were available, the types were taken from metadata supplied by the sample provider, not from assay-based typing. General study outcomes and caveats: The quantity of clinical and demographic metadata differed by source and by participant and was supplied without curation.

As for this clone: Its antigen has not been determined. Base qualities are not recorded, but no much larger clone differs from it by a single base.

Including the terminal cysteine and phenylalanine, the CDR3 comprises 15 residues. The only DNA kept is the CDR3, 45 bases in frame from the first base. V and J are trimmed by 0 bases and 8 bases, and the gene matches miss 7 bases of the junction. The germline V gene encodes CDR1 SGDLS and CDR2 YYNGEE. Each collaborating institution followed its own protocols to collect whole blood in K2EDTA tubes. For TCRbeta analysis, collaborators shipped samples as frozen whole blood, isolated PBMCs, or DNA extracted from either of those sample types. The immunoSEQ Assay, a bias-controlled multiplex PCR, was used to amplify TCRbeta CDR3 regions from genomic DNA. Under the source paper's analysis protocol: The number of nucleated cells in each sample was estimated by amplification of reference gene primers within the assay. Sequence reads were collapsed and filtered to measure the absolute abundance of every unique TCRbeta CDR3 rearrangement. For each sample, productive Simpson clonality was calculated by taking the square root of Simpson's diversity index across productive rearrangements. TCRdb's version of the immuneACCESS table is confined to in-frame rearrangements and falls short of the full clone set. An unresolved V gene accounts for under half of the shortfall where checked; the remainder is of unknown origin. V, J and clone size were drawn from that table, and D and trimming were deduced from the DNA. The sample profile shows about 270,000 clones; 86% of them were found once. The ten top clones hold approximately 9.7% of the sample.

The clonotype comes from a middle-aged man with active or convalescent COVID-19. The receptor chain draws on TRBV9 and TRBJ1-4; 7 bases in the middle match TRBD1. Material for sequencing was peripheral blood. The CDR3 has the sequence CASSVEAGGNEKLFF. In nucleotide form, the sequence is TGTGCCAGCAGCGTAGAGGCAGGGGGAAACGAAAAACTGTTTTTT.